Reported below is one TCR beta chain. Its antigen remains undetermined. No clone much larger than this one lies a single base away; base qualities are absent. The cohort consisted of 650 to 850 healthy bone marrow donors. All cohort members were sampled while nominally healthy, although unrecorded immune exposures were likely present. The donor was CMV seronegative and belonged to the group of approximately 320 seronegative cohort members. Every donor gave a peripheral blood sample, and the peripheral blood mononuclear cells from that sample were used for TCR beta sequencing. Genomic DNA was extracted from the blood cell samples with the Qiagen DNeasy Blood Extraction Kit. The data were obtained in a study of cytomegalovirus exposure and HLA in healthy donors (dated by TCRdb to 2017 to 2019). Regarding the study in general: An earlier analysis of some 620 of the donors reported roughly 300 Gb of sequence data and roughly 120 million unique TCR beta sequences obtained from about 179 million T cells. About 280 gigabases of sequencing data and approximately 91 million unique TCR sequences made up an early release that covered over 550 HLA-typed donors. Of the 398 genotyped donors, roughly 76% were placed in the genetic ancestry cluster associated with self-reported Caucasian donors. The study aimed to test whether cataloging public T cell receptors could reveal signatures of past pathogen exposure. Using immunosequencing, the study profiled T cell repertoires from about 620 subjects and related those repertoires to cytomegalovirus serostatus. A separate validation cohort of approximately 120 different subjects was used in addition to the approximately 700-subject first cohort. High-throughput TCR immunosequencing, statistical association of individual TCRs with disease status, and machine learning were combined to predict cytomegalovirus infection status. A later analysis re-examined previously published TCR beta repertoires from just over 650 donors and added high-resolution HLA genotyping to investigate patterns of TCR occurrence. The later analysis used no new phenotypic data to find candidate immune exposures, relying instead on TCR beta sequences and their occurrence across donors. In an earlier analysis of roughly 580 of the donors, high-throughput TCR beta sequencing was used to judge whether each TCR beta V gene segment behaved as functional or pseudogenic. Donor age, sex, ethnicity and CMV serostatus were compiled alongside the repertoire data. Genome-wide SNP genotypes for about 65% of the roughly 670 donors were used in a later genetic analysis, which treated that subset as a discovery cohort. All discovery cohort repertoires had been generated on a single sequencing platform. HLA typing covered class I and class II loci at four-digit resolution. Typing coverage differed by locus: A, B, C, DRB1 and DQB1 were typed in about 629-640 donors, DQA1 in 500 to 550, DPA1 in some 570, and DPB1 in 450 to 480. Because of strong linkage in the cohort, five DR-DQ haplotypes were treated as single units for association and clustering. Across 398 genotyped donors of the cohort, an average of approximately 240,000 unique TCR beta nucleotide sequences per donor were sequenced, and approximately 19% of those sequences were non-productive. Overall results and qualifications from the work: A further reported finding was that TCR beta sequences accurately predicted the HLA-A and HLA-B alleles for most subjects in the first cohort. A later analysis found that TCR association rates varied across HLA loci, with DRB1 alleles showing the most associated TCRs and HLA-C alleles the fewest. Because HLA typing was missing for some donors at each locus, association tests included only the typed subset. The earlier analysis of approximately 590 of the donors excluded over 15 rarely observed V segments, including chromosome 9 orphons, because counts were too low. A later analysis found that HLA-associated TCR beta chains were more clonally expanded and had lower generation probabilities than equally common non-associated chains. CMV serostatus was the only immune exposure information available for the cohort. According to a later analysis, most CMV-associated TCR beta chains appeared to be HLA-restricted, and the HLA associations seemed to be driven largely by CMV exposure. Correlated functional status among segregating V segments might be attributable to linkage disequilibrium, but an unknown experimental factor could not be ruled out. Cytomegalovirus status was reported to be diagnosed by the classifier with high specificity and sensitivity in both the original and validation cohorts. An association between a missense DCLRE1C variant and V-gene and J-gene trimming of TCR beta chains was found in a later genetic analysis and replicated in an independent cohort. In an earlier analysis of some 540 of the donors, most TCR beta V segments appeared in productive rearrangements about 87% or about 30% of the time, broadly matching IMGT annotations. Some IMGT-functional V segments, including TRBV6-2 and TRBV6-3, could not be told apart with the 87-base-pair reads, so those segments were excluded. Specific HLA alleles were associated with more than 15,000 TCR beta sequences at a false discovery rate of 0.05 in a later analysis. Compared with the 666-donor mean, donors in an Asian-associated ancestry cluster had fewer N-insertions in productive TCRs, according to a later genetic analysis. Roughly uniform sequencing depth across donors was assumed in presence/absence analyses, although this assumption may not hold. In the study, around 150 TCR beta chains were listed as associated with cytomegalovirus. In vitro tests confirmed that a few of the cytomegalovirus-associated TCR beta chains recognize cytomegalovirus antigens. A cluster of highly shared sequence variants was judged likely to be a technical artifact of the sequencing pipeline. Assigning TCR associations to individual alleles was difficult when HLA alleles, especially DR and DQ, strongly co-occurred. The cohort was sequenced for TCR beta chains only, and without alpha or paired-chain data the features that could be detected were limited. Several of the top co-occurrence clusters appeared to be linked to parvovirus B19, influenza, CMV and Epstein-Barr virus, according to a later analysis. According to the authors, the approach could potentially be generalized to other disease states and immunological phenotypes. Most TCR sequences were seen in very few donors, while some public TCRs were found in many individuals.

The library was built by means of the immunoSEQ multiplex PCR assay. A mixture of 60 forward primers for TCR Vbeta segments and 13 reverse primers for TCR Jbeta segments was used in the multiplex PCR. The CDR3 region of rearranged TCR beta genes was amplified from genomic DNA by a multiplex PCR assay. The Illumina HiSeq System was used to sequence the amplified TCR beta libraries as 87-base-pair reads. As for how the authors treated the data: A later analysis counted 75 million to 100 million unique TCR beta chains across the 666 repertoires, and around 9.9 million of these chains were shared by at least two donors. A nearest-neighbor algorithm error-corrected the raw reads and collapsed the reads into unique sequences, merging closely related sequences to remove PCR and sequencing errors. To assign V, D and J gene segments, CDR3 sequences were aligned to IMGT reference sequences. For a sequence to be retained, a match of at least six nucleotides to both a V gene segment and a J gene segment was required. Rearrangements were classified as productive when the CDR3 lacked stop codons and remained in frame with V and J, and all other rearrangements were classified as non-productive. CDR3 was defined by IMGT convention, running from the second conserved V-encoded cysteine to the conserved J-encoded phenylalanine. The earlier analysis of a few hundred of the donors excluded sequences that lacked an unambiguous match to a single V gene segment. An earlier analysis of several hundred of the donors called V segments functional above 56.7% productive rearrangements and segregating when the between-donor standard deviation exceeded 5%. A statistical classification framework was built to diagnose cytomegalovirus status from the catalog of TCR beta chain sequences. A later analysis assigned V and J genes by comparing TCR nucleotide sequences with IMGT/GENE-DB human TR gene sequences. Using the TCRdist pipeline, a later analysis assigned CDR3 sequences along with most-parsimonious VDJ recombination scenarios. A later analysis defined each TCR beta chain by its CDR3 amino acid sequence plus V-gene family, and excluded reads lacking a unique V-gene family. As a way to deal with suspected cross-contamination and a sequencing artifact, a later analysis dropped roughly 620 nucleotide sequences that were highly shared and had low generation probability. For each public chain, a later analysis derived a clonal expansion index from normalized ranks of inferred template counts within each repertoire. Generation probabilities in a later analysis came from a VDJ recombination model fitted to out-of-frame rearrangements, and those results were checked against IGoR. Hypergeometric tests were used in a later analysis to score TCR-TCR, TCR-HLA and TCR-CMV co-occurrence, with a repertoire-size bias correction applied to the TCR pairs. To estimate false discovery rates, a later analysis permuted the HLA or CMV assignments 20 times. In a later analysis, co-occurring TCRs were grouped with DBSCAN, and TCRdist sequence similarity was added when clustering was performed within HLA-allele-positive subsets. Co-occurrence clustering excluded repertoires with fewer than 30,000 or more than 120,000 public chains, plus five with anomalous nucleotide sharing. As stored in TCRdb, this immuneACCESS dataset retains in-frame rearrangements with V and J assigned. A fraction of the clones does not appear; measured against another copy, unresolved V genes explain less than half of the discrepancy, and the remainder lacks a known reason. V, J and clone size reflect that table, while D and trimming were determined from the DNA. The sample profile shows about 130,000 clones; roughly 79% of them were found once. Of the sample, about 1.8% falls within the top ten clones.

V is pruned by 0 bases and J by 3 bases, leaving 2 bases of the junction without a gene match. CDR1 and CDR2 were assigned from the germline V gene as SGHRS and YFSETQ. The CDR3 covers 14 residues, taking in both the cysteine and the phenylalanine. Just the 42-base CDR3 DNA is kept, in frame starting at base 1. This chain is built from TRBV5-1 and TRBJ2-5; a stretch of 7 junction bases matches TRBD2. The receptor was derived from a woman aged 45-65 years in good health and CMV-seronegative. Source material: PBMCs. The DNA reads as follows: TGCGCCAGCAGCTTGGCGGGAGGTGAAGAGACCCAGTACTTC. This encodes CASSLAGGEETQYF.